This is a list of T cell receptor beta chains from one sample in a study of T cell responses to AZD1222 COVID-19 vaccine. The protocol was immunoSEQ multiplex PCR, while the TCRdb copy is restricted to in-frame clones and leaves out a portion. The sample holds 150,000 to 200,000 clones; less than 95% are singletons and the top ten take less than 6.5%. This material consisted of peripheral blood, taken 28 days after the second AZD1222 dose. The receptors were gathered from an adult who received the AZD1222 COVID-19 vaccine. The CDR3 runs from the conserved cysteine through the conserved F or W. The D gene is left open where the match is weak. Some rows mark clone size as missing; the rest say once, few, many or name a class of expanded clone.

TRBV5-6	TRBJ2-1	once	-	TGTGCCAGCAGCTCCGTACACTCCTACAATGAGCAGTTCTTC	CASSSVHSYNEQFF
TRBV5-4	TRBJ1-3	-	TRBD1	TGTGCCAGCAGCTCCGGGCGGAACAGGGGTGGAAACACCATATATTTT	CASSSGRNRGGNTIYF
TRBV3-1/TRBV3-2	TRBJ1-3	-	-	TGTGCCAGCAGCCGGTCCCAGGTATCTGGAAACACCATATATTTT	CASSRSQVSGNTIYF
TRBV3-1/TRBV3-2	TRBJ1-1	-	-	TGTGCCAGCAGCCAAGGTCCAGGGTCGACTGAAGCTTTCTTT	CASSQGPGSTEAFF
TRBV19	TRBJ1-3	-	TRBD1	TGTGCCAGTAGTCAACTCGGACAGGGAGGATCTGGAAACACCATATATTTT	CASSQLGQGGSGNTIYF
TRBV30	TRBJ2-2	-	TRBD1	TGTGCCTGGAGTAGACAGGGGCCGCAGAACACCGGGGAGCTGTTTTTT	CAWSRQGPQNTGELFF
TRBV7-2	TRBJ1-3	-	-	TGTGCCAGCAGCACCTTTGGGGTGGACTCTGGAAACACCATATATTTT	CASSTFGVDSGNTIYF
TRBV13	TRBJ2-7	-	TRBD2	TGTGCCAGCAGCCCTCGGGAGGGCAGGGGAAGGAATGAGCAGTACTTC	CASSPREGRGRNEQYF
TRBV6-5	TRBJ2-3	-	-	TGTGCCAGCAGAGGGTTTGGAGCGGGAGATACGCAGTATTTT	CASRGFGAGDTQYF
TRBV18	TRBJ2-6	-	-	TGTGCCAGCTCACCGACCTCTGGGGCCAACGTCCTGACTTTC	CASSPTSGANVLTF
TRBV10-3	TRBJ1-1	-	-	TGTGCCAGCCAGGGACATCTAGACACTGAAGCTTTCTTT	CASQGHLDTEAFF
TRBV11-2	TRBJ1-2	-	TRBD1	TGTGCCAGCAGCACAGGCACCTACCCCGGACAGGGAGGCTACACCTTC	CASSTGTYPGQGGYTF
TRBV2	TRBJ1-2	once	-	TGTGCCAGCAGTCTTCCAGTGTCTGGCTACACCTTC	CASSLPVSGYTF
TRBV7-2	TRBJ1-3	-	TRBD1	TGTGCCAGCAGCCCCCATCTTACAGGGGCTACCTCTGGAAACACCATATATTTT	CASSPHLTGATSGNTIYF
TRBV24-1	TRBJ1-2	few	TRBD1	TGTGCCACCAGTTGGACAGGGGGCGATGATGGCTACACCTTC	CATSWTGGDDGYTF
TRBV5-1	TRBJ1-2	-	-	TGCGCCAGCAGGTTGGACAGAAAGGGCTACACCTTC	CASRLDRKGYTF
TRBV3-1/TRBV3-2	TRBJ2-7	-	-	TGTGCCAGCAGCCAAGATGTGTCGGGGCCCGTATTCGGGCAGTACTTC	CASSQDVSGPVFGQYF
TRBV7-3	TRBJ2-3	-	TRBD1	TGTGCCAGCAGCCGACAGGGCCCCTACGGGGATACGCAGTATTTT	CASSRQGPYGDTQYF
TRBV5-1	TRBJ1-6	-	-	TGCGCCAGCAGCCAAACCCCCGGACTGGGGGATTCACCCCTCCACTTT	CASSQTPGLGDSPLHF
TRBV7-2	TRBJ1-6	-	-	TGTGCCAGCAGCCCACAGGGCACTAGTAATTCACCCCTCCACTTT	CASSPQGTSNSPLHF
TRBV30	TRBJ2-2	-	-	TGTGCCTGGAGTGTACTCAGCGGGACCGGGGAGCTGTTTTTT	CAWSVLSGTGELFF
TRBV11-3	TRBJ2-2	-	-	TGTGCCAGCAGCTCGCAGGGATCCGGGGAGCTGTTTTTT	CASSSQGSGELFF
TRBV10-3	TRBJ1-5	-	-	TGTGCCATCAGCGACAGGAGTAATCAGCCCCAGCATTTT	CAISDRSNQPQHF
TRBV19	TRBJ1-5	-	TRBD1	TGTGCCAGTAGTATAAGGGGGCTGACTCGCAATCAGCCCCAGCATTTT	CASSIRGLTRNQPQHF
TRBV24-1	TRBJ2-1	-	TRBD2	TGTGCCACCAGTGATCTTCCGATAGCGGGGAATGAGCAGTTCTTC	CATSDLPIAGNEQFF
TRBV11-2	TRBJ1-6	-	TRBD1	TGTGCCAGCAGCTCCACAGGGGCAGAGAATTCACCCCTCCACTTT	CASSSTGAENSPLHF
TRBV7-9	TRBJ1-6	-	-	TGTGCCAGCAGCTTACGAGGTAGCGACTCTAATTCACCCCTCCACTTT	CASSLRGSDSNSPLHF
TRBV6-1	TRBJ1-3	-	TRBD1	TGTGCCAGCAGTGAAATTCGGCAGGGGGCCAGCTCTGGAAACACCATATATTTT	CASSEIRQGASSGNTIYF